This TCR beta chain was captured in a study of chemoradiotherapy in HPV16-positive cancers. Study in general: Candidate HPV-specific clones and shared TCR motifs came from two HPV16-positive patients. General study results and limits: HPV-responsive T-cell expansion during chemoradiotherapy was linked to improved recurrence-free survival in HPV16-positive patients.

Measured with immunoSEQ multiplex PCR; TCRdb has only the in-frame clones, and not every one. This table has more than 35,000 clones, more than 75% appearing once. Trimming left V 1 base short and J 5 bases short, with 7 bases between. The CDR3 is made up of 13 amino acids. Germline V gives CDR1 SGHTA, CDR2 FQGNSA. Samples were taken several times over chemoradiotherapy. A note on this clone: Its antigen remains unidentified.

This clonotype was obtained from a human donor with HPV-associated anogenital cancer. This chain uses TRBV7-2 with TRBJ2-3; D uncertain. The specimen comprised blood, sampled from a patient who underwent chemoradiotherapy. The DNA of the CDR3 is TGTGCCAGCAGCTTAGGGCAGCGAGATACGCAGTATTTT. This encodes CASSLGQRDTQYF.